The source of this T cell receptor beta chain is a study of T cell responses to AZD1222 COVID-19 vaccine. TCRdb's table, derived via immunoSEQ multiplex PCR, lists solely in-frame clones and lacks some. Of 170,000 or so clones detected, roughly 91% appear once; the ten largest clones hold 0.95% to 1.3%. The specimen was peripheral blood, collected 28 days after the second dose of the MenACWY control vaccine. This sequence originates from an adult who received the MenACWY meningococcal vaccine as a control.

CDR3 sequence (DNA): TGTGCCAGCAGTTATACCAGTTTACCGGGACAGGGAAACTATGGCTACACCTTC. Its translation: CASSYTSLPGQGNYGYTF. The chain has TRBV7-2 and TRBJ1-2, with 9 bases aligning to TRBD1. Germline CDR1 reads SGHTA; CDR2 reads FQGNSA. CDR3 length equals 18 residues. Trimming removed 6 bases from V and 2 bases from J; junction bases left unmatched: 16.